The clone carrying this T cell receptor (beta chain) was picked up a small number of times. No antigen is known for it. It is unclear where the CDR3 begins or ends on the DNA, so no DNA is shown, and the CDR3 is as TCRdb lists it. This sample was taken from a study of T cell repertoires in cytomegalovirus infection. TCRdb redid the calling of the reads with MiXCR, one entry per CDR3 protein. The sample records a few hundred thousand distinct CDR3 sequences, approximately 15% being singletons. Regarding the study as a whole: The study identified carriers of CMV plus the relevant HLA from cumulative public TCR beta family frequency.

The source of this sequence is a human donor in good health (CMV status not recorded). Some clones in this sample may be carry-over from other donors' samples. Sequencing used CD8+ T cells from PBMCs.

CDR3 protein: CASSFGVGPGTF. The V gene is TRBV7-6, the J gene TRBJ1-2. The CDR3 has 12 amino acids, counting both end residues. Germline V gene sequence: CDR1 SGHVS, CDR2 FNYEAQ.